One sample yielded the 10 T cell receptor beta chains listed below, sequenced in a study of blood T cell repertoires in COVID-19. Sequencing was performed with immunoSEQ multiplex PCR; in TCRdb, only in-frame clones are kept and a portion is missing. The repertoire includes 200,000 or so clones, 65% to 90% of them detected once, and about 6% sits in the top ten. Sequencing used peripheral blood. The source is a man older than 75 with acute or convalescent COVID-19.

The sample holds one count of this clone. This chain connects TRBV30 to TRBJ1-2; D perhaps matches TRBD1 (6 bases). Germline V gives CDR1 GTSNPN, CDR2 SVGIG (reference sequence). V was pared by 3 bases and J by 5 bases, with 22 bases between. The CDR3 has 16 residues. CDR3 bases: TGTGCCTGGAGAGGGGGGAGGGGAGCGCGGGGATATGGCTACACCTTC. Its protein product is CAWRGGRGARGYGYTF.

Of note for this clone: Other nucleotide sequences in the sample specify the same CDR3. The chain employs TRBV9 and TRBJ1-2, with TRBD1 identical over 12 bases. The CDR3 runs to 14 residues. Germline-derived CDR1 and CDR2 are SGDLS and YYNGEE. Germline trimming cut 4 bases from V and 4 bases from J; bases unmatched to any gene: 2. CDR3 nucleotide sequence: TGTGCCAGCAGCCCGGGACAGGGGGCCTATGGCTACACCTTC. This encodes CASSPGQGAYGYTF.

The chain couples TRBV6-1 to TRBJ1-1; D is unclear. The length of the CDR3 is 17 residues. V was pared by 0 bases and J by 0 bases, with 14 bases between. Germline assignment: CDR1 MNHNS and CDR2 SASEGT. The CDR3 DNA sequence: TGTGCCAGCAGTGAAGCTCGGGTTTCAGCGGTGAACACTGAAGCTTTCTTT. Protein: CASSEARVSAVNTEAFF.

V usage is TRBV18 and J usage is TRBJ1-5; D possibly corresponds to TRBD1 (6 bases). This CDR3 is built from 15 residues. Germline V gene data show CDR1 as KGHSH and CDR2 as LQKENI. V lost 2 bases and J lost 5, with 13 bases in between. As DNA, the CDR3 is TGTGCCAGCTCACCAACCGGGACACTGTATCAGCCCCAGCATTTT. This encodes CASSPTGTLYQPQHF. Supplemented by reference TRBV18 and TRBJ1-5, the full variable domain reads NAGVMQNPRHLVRRRGQEARLRCSPMKGHSHVYWYRQLPEEGLKFMVYLQKENIIDESGMPKERFSAEFPKEGPSILRIQQVVRGDSAAYFCASSPTGTLYQPQHFGDGTRLSIL.

This clone appeared once. V is TRBV18 and J is TRBJ2-7, with 10 bases lining up with TRBD1. Germline loops: CDR1 KGHSH, CDR2 LQKENI. The CDR3 totals 15 residues. V was clipped by 4 bases and J by 4 bases; unmatched bases: 7. The CDR3 region has the DNA TGTGCCAGCTCACAACGACAGGGGGCCGCATACGAGCAGTACTTC. Protein: CASSQRQGAAYEQYF. The variable domain in full, with the rest retrieved from reference TRBV18 and TRBJ2-7, is NAGVMQNPRHLVRRRGQEARLRCSPMKGHSHVYWYRQLPEEGLKFMVYLQKENIIDESGMPKERFSAEFPKEGPSILRIQQVVRGDSAAYFCASSQRQGAAYEQYFGPGTRLTVT.

The sample holds a few counts of this clone. The rearrangement joins TRBV28 to TRBJ2-7; 9 bases agree with TRBD1. V dropped 4 bases and J dropped 0; count of bases not matched to a gene: 4. The CDR3 is 15 residues long. The germline V gene encodes CDR1 MDHEN and CDR2 SYDVKM. CDR3 sequence reads: CASSYTGGASYEQYF. The CDR3 coding sequence is TGTGCCAGCAGTTATACAGGGGGCGCCTCCTACGAGCAGTACTTC. The complete variable domain, with remaining parts taken from reference TRBV28 and TRBJ2-7, reads DVKVTQSSRYLVKRTGEKVFLECVQDMDHENMFWYRQDPGLGLRLIYFSYDVKMKEKGDIPEGYSVSREKKERFSLILESASTNQTSMYLCASSYTGGASYEQYFGPGTRLTVT.

This clone came up once. The rearrangement links TRBV6-2 or TRBV6-3 to TRBJ2-3; 9 bases match TRBD2. Germline assignment: CDR1 MNHEY and CDR2 SVGEGT. The CDR3 consists of 20 residues. Losses at the gene ends were 2 bases for V and 1 base for J; bases not matched to a gene: 16. CDR3 loop: CASSYPVGLATRRGTDTQYF. As DNA, the CDR3 is TGTGCCAGCAGTTACCCAGTCGGACTAGCGACCCGGCGGGGCACAGATACGCAGTATTTT.

The chain uses TRBV28 and TRBJ2-1; 8 positions match TRBD2. V shed 3 bases, J shed 7 bases, and the junction held 14 bases outside the gene matches. CDR3 length: 17 amino acids. CDR1 is MDHEN, CDR2 SYDVKM, per germline. The CDR3: CASSLGLAGERRNEQFF. The CDR3 nucleotides are TGTGCCAGCAGTTTGGGGCTAGCGGGTGAGAGGAGGAATGAGCAGTTCTTC.

The chain recombines TRBV2 with TRBJ2-1; 8 nucleotides line up with TRBD2. The V gene's germline CDR1 is SNHLY and CDR2 FYNNEI. The CDR3 has 15 amino acids. Trimming removed 3 bases from V and 0 bases from J; junction bases left unmatched: 1. For the CDR3, the DNA is TGTGCCAGCAGTGAGCGGGAGGACTCCTACAATGAGCAGTTCTTC. Its protein product is CASSEREDSYNEQFF.

The chain carries TRBV5-1 and TRBJ2-7, with D maybe TRBD1 (6 bases). The CDR3 spans 14 residues. Trimming shortened V by 4 bases and J by 2 bases, and 13 bases separated the two germline ends. Germline-derived CDR1 and CDR2 are SGHRS and YFSETQ. The CDR3 spells CASSIQGTPYEQYF. In DNA, the CDR3 is TGCGCCAGCAGCATACAGGGAACCCCCTACGAGCAGTACTTC.